A single sample is the source of the 21 T cell receptor beta chains below, sequenced in a study of OX40 agonist ivuxolimab in advanced cancers. Assay used: immunoSEQ multiplex PCR; TCRdb lists only in-frame clones, some missing. The table records almost 85,000 clones, over 85% of them present only once. The specimen was CD4+ or CD8+ T cells sorted from blood, collected in a trial of the OX40 agonist ivuxolimab. The receptors here all came from an adult with an advanced solid tumor such as melanoma, head and neck, liver or kidney cancer.

The gene calls are TRBV7-8 and TRBJ2-7; 8 nucleotides agree with TRBD1. Germline assignment: CDR1 SGHVS and CDR2 FQNEAQ. CDR3 length equals 18 residues. The V and J ends lost 9 bases and 0 bases, in that order; junction bases with no gene match: 19. In DNA, the CDR3 is TGTGCCAGTGATTTTGGACAGGGCTTTCAGCCAAGCTCCTACGAGCAGTACTTC. This sequence encodes CASDFGQGFQPSSYEQYF.

The chain uses TRBV7-9 and TRBJ1-5; 7 positions match TRBD1. CDR3 size: 14 residues. V lost 5 bases, J lost 5 bases, and 6 bases stayed unmatched. Germline values: CDR1 SEHNR, CDR2 FQNEAQ (reference sequence). The CDR3 spells CASSPQGTDQPQHF. The CDR3 nucleotides are TGTGCCAGCAGCCCACAGGGGACGGATCAGCCCCAGCATTTT.

The rearrangement uses TRBV5-6 and TRBJ1-1; 10 bases map to TRBD1. The length of the CDR3 is 14 residues. Germline-derived CDR1 and CDR2 are SGHDT and YYEEEE. V shed 5 bases, J shed 7 bases, and the junction held 8 bases outside the gene matches. DNA for the CDR3: TGTGCCAGCAGTTACGGGACAGGGGACCGTGAAGCTTTCTTT. Its protein is CASSYGTGDREAFF.

V is TRBV5-4 and J is TRBJ1-2; D is possibly TRBD1 (5 bases). The CDR3 extends over 13 amino acids. Trimming cost V 0 bases and J 6 bases, with 9 bases left between them. Per germline, CDR1 SGHNT and CDR2 YYREEE (reference sequence). For the CDR3, the DNA is TGTGCCAGCAGCTTGGCAGGGACCCATGGCTACACCTTC. It encodes CASSLAGTHGYTF.

This clone is a singleton in its sample. V gene TRBV27 combines with J gene TRBJ1-2; no definite D call. The CDR3 has 11 residues. Trimming removed 4 bases from V and 4 bases from J, with 4 bases in between. CDR1 MNHEY and CDR2 SMNVEV come from the germline V gene (reference sequence). The chain's CDR3 is CASSSGYGYTF. The CDR3, as DNA: TGTGCCAGCAGTTCTGGCTATGGCTACACCTTC.

The chain is built from TRBV9 and TRBJ2-5; possible D gene TRBD2, 6 bases. CDR1 SGDLS and CDR2 YYNGEE come from the germline V gene. V was pared by 4 bases and J by 13 bases, with 17 bases between. The CDR3 sequence is 12 residues long. CDR3 amino acids: CASSSSEGRRYF. CDR3 sequence (DNA): TGTGCCAGCAGCTCTAGCGAAGGGAGGCGGTACTTC.

V is TRBV2 and J is TRBJ2-5; D unclear. The CDR3 length is 11 residues. CDR1 is SNHLY and CDR2 is FYNNEI in the germline V gene. The ends were cut back, 6 bases at V and 5 bases at J, with 7 bases in the middle. The CDR3 sequence is CASSLQETQYF. CDR3 nucleotide sequence: TGTGCCAGCAGCCTCCAGGAGACCCAGTACTTC.

The chain couples TRBV19 to TRBJ1-5, with D tentatively TRBD1 (6 bases). Germline lookup yields CDR1 LNHDA and CDR2 SQIVND (reference sequence). The CDR3 consists of 15 residues. The germline V and J ends were trimmed by 1 base and 3 bases, with 10 bases remaining between them. The CDR3, as DNA: TGTGCCAGTAGTATAGTGTGGGGGCCCAATCAGCCCCAGCATTTT. Translation: CASSIVWGPNQPQHF.

The chain is built from TRBV7-8 and TRBJ2-1; D uncertain. This CDR3 is 14 amino acids long. Between the trimmed V and J ends, which lost 0 bases and 7 bases, there was a span of 10 bases. CDR1 and CDR2 from the germline V gene are SGHVS and FQNEAQ. This CDR3 reads CASSLALKDNEQFF. In DNA form, the CDR3 reads TGTGCCAGCAGCTTAGCCTTAAAGGATAATGAGCAGTTCTTC.

CDR3 in amino acids: CASSGLLGASGTYEQYF. The CDR3, as DNA: TGCGCCAGCAGTGGTCTCCTCGGGGCTAGCGGAACCTACGAGCAGTACTTC. The chain carries TRBV10-2 and TRBJ2-7, with 7 bases aligning to TRBD2. With V trimmed by 4 bases and J by 2 bases, 14 bases remained unmatched. The CDR3 covers 17 residues. CDR1 and CDR2 from the germline V gene are WSHSY and SAAADI.

Only one count was recorded for this clone. This rearrangement joins TRBV9 to TRBJ2-5; D is ambiguous. The CDR3 totals 12 residues. Germline V gene data show CDR1 as SGDLS and CDR2 as YYNGEE. V shed 3 bases and J shed 5 bases, with 8 bases lying between them. CDR3 sequence reads: CASSGDGETQYF. As DNA, the CDR3 is TGTGCCAGCAGCGGCGACGGGGAGACCCAGTACTTC.

CDR3 DNA sequence: TGTGCCAGCAGTTTCCGCGGGACTACTGAAGCTTTCTTT. Amino acids: CASSFRGTTEAFF. J is TRBJ1-1 and V is TRBV28; possibly TRBD1 for D (5 bases). This CDR3 has 13 residues. The germline V gene encodes CDR1 MDHEN and CDR2 SYDVKM. V was trimmed by 3 bases and J by 5 bases, leaving 10 bases between them.

J is TRBJ1-2 and V is TRBV19; D perhaps matches TRBD1 (6 bases). Germline V gene data show CDR1 as LNHDA and CDR2 as SQIVND (reference sequence). Trimming cost V 6 bases and J 4 bases, with 15 bases left between them. The CDR3 length is 14 residues. In DNA form, the CDR3 reads TGTGCCAGTAGCTTTAGGGGGGAGGCCTATGGCTACACCTTC. Amino acids: CASSFRGEAYGYTF.

The rearrangement links TRBV7-9 to TRBJ1-4; the D is unclear. The CDR3 covers 16 residues. Trimming left V 3 bases short and J 0 bases short, with 11 bases between. Germline V gene data show CDR1 as SEHNR and CDR2 as FQNEAQ (reference sequence). CDR3 sequence reads: CASSFATPTTNEKLFF. For the CDR3, the DNA is TGTGCCAGCAGCTTCGCAACGCCTACAACTAATGAAAAACTGTTTTTT.

The rearrangement uses TRBV7-8 and TRBJ2-7; the match to TRBD2 covers 10 bases. V dropped 5 bases and J dropped 2; count of bases not matched to a gene: 12. This CDR3 has 17 amino acids. The germline V gene has CDR1 SGHVS and CDR2 FQNEAQ. The CDR3 sequence: CASSQHGTGLATYEQYF. CDR3 nucleotide sequence: TGTGCCAGCAGCCAACACGGGACGGGACTAGCGACCTACGAGCAGTACTTC.

The chain has TRBV4-3 and TRBJ2-1; TRBD2 aligns across 9 bases. Germline trimming cut 1 base from V and 9 bases from J; bases unmatched to any gene: 7. The germline V gene encodes CDR1 LGHNA and CDR2 YSLEER. The CDR3 is made up of 15 amino acids. This chain's CDR3 is CASSQVSSGIVEQFF. The DNA of the CDR3 is TGCGCCAGCAGCCAAGTATCTAGCGGGATAGTTGAGCAGTTCTTC.

The chain is built from TRBV5-4 and TRBJ2-7; 14 nucleotides align to TRBD2. The CDR3 is made up of 14 amino acids. Per germline, CDR1 SGHNT and CDR2 YYREEE (reference sequence). Trimming took 3 bases from V and 7 from J; bases not matched to a gene: 3. The CDR3 coding sequence is TGTGCCAGCAGCTCATGGACTAGCGGGAGGGAGCAGTACTTC. This gives the protein CASSSWTSGREQYF.

The genes are TRBV7-2 and TRBJ2-7; D is undetermined. Trimming cost V 3 bases and J 3 bases, with 6 bases left between them. Germline CDR1 SGHTA, CDR2 FQGNSA. The CDR3 is 12 residues long. For the CDR3, the DNA is TGTGCCAGCAGCTTCCTGAACTACGAGCAGTACTTC. Its translation is CASSFLNYEQYF.

The chain is built from TRBV12-2 and TRBJ2-7; the DNA was not used to check the table's D call, TRBD2. TRBV12-2 is assigned pseudogene status. CDR3 length: 17 amino acids. The CDR3 sequence is CASRLQIRDYVTYEQYF. In DNA, the CDR3 is TGTGCAAGTCGCTTACAAATCCGGGACTACGTAACCTACGAGCAGTACTTC.

This chain uses TRBV6-5 with TRBJ2-5, with D unresolved. Trimming removed 2 bases from V and 7 bases from J, with 17 bases in between. The CDR3 runs 15 residues. The germline gives CDR1 MNHEY, CDR2 SVGAGI. The CDR3 sequence: CASSYESSKRGTQYF. For the CDR3, the DNA is TGTGCCAGCAGTTACGAGAGCTCAAAACGAGGGACCCAGTACTTC.

The gene calls are TRBV30 and TRBJ1-2; a weak D match, TRBD1 (5 bases). The CDR3 runs 15 residues. Germline CDR1 reads GTSNPN; CDR2 reads SVGIG (reference sequence). V lost 1 base and J lost 3, with 15 bases in between. The CDR3 here is CAWSAYTGEDYGYTF. CDR3 coding DNA: TGTGCCTGGAGTGCCTACACGGGGGAAGACTATGGCTACACCTTC.